Shown below are 20 T cell receptor beta chains from a single sample sequenced in a study of T cell responses to AZD1222 COVID-19 vaccine. This table comes from immunoSEQ multiplex PCR, and its TCRdb copy is limited to in-frame clones, with some not included. The sample contains 45,000 or so clones, about 83% of which appear only once. Source: peripheral blood, taken on day 0 of AZD1222 vaccination. The source is an adult in good health.

The chain uses TRBV2 and TRBJ1-2; D may be TRBD1 (5 bases). Trimming removed 8 bases at V and 5 bases at J, with 12 bases between. The CDR3 has 12 amino acids. CDR1 is SNHLY and CDR2 is FYNNEI in the germline V gene. CDR3 bases: TGTGCCAGCGGGGGGGGACGATATGGCTACACCTTC. Protein: CASGGGRYGYTF.

The chain uses TRBV12-3 or TRBV12-4 and TRBJ1-1; a possible D gene is TRBD1 (5 bases). The CDR3 runs to 12 residues. The V gene lost 5 bases and the J gene lost 5 bases, with 9 bases spanning the gap. In nucleotides, the CDR3 is TGTGCCAGCAGTCGACAGATAACTGAAGCTTTCTTT. This encodes CASSRQITEAFF.

V is TRBV12-2 and J is TRBJ1-5; no DNA check was done on the table's D call, TRBD1. TRBV12-2 is noted as a pseudogene. The length of the CDR3 is 18 residues. The CDR3 spells CASRPPTPTGGLEQPQHF. Here the CDR3 DNA reads TGTGCAAGTCGCCCCCCGACCCCCACAGGGGGTCTAGAACAGCCCCAGCATTTT.

This chain links TRBV20-1 with TRBJ2-4; weak D call: TRBD2 (5 bases). V gave up 3 bases and J gave up 0 bases, with 15 bases separating them. Germline lookup yields CDR1 DFQATT and CDR2 SNEGSKA (reference sequence). The CDR3 spans 16 residues. In DNA, the CDR3 is TGCAGTGCTAGTCAGCGGTTACTCCTAGCCAAAAACATTCAGTACTTC. Amino acid sequence: CSASQRLLLAKNIQYF.

This clone was counted ten times or more. This chain joins TRBV28 and TRBJ2-2; maybe TRBD2 (5 bases). The CDR3 contains 16 residues. Trimming took 3 bases from V and 6 from J, leaving 17 bases between them. The germline V gene has CDR1 MDHEN and CDR2 SYDVKM. The DNA for the CDR3 is TGTGCCAGCAGTTTTTTCGGGCTAGCTACGGCCGGGGAGCTGTTTTTT. Residues: CASSFFGLATAGELFF.

This chain joins TRBV2 and TRBJ2-7, with D perhaps assigned TRBD1 or TRBD2 (5 bases each). The CDR3 spans 15 residues. Trimming cost V 8 bases and J 6 bases, with 23 bases left between them. Per the germline V gene, CDR1 is SNHLY and CDR2 is FYNNEI. CDR3: CASVEGAIREGEQYF. Here the CDR3 DNA reads TGTGCCAGCGTAGAAGGGGCCATCCGGGAAGGCGAGCAGTACTTC. The full variable domain, its missing parts supplied by reference TRBV2 and TRBJ2-7, is EPEVTQTPSHQVTQMGQEVILRCVPISNHLYFYWYRQILGQKVEFLVSFYNNEISEKSEIFDDQFSVERPDGSNFTLKIRSTKLEDSAMYFCASVEGAIREGEQYFGPGTRLTVT.

The chain uses TRBV7-2 and TRBJ1-2; D is uncertain. Trimming shortened V by 5 bases and J by 8 bases, and 21 bases separated the two germline ends. The CDR3 sequence is 15 residues long. The germline V gene has CDR1 SGHTA and CDR2 FQGNSA. CDR3 DNA sequence: TGTGCCAGCAGCCCCCAGAGTTCAGGTGCACCCGGCTACACCTTC. Protein sequence: CASSPQSSGAPGYTF.

The chain recombines TRBV6-1 with TRBJ1-1, with D unresolved. From germline, CDR1 is MNHNS and CDR2 SASEGT. The CDR3 spans 18 residues. V was shortened by 4 bases and J by 2 bases, with 23 bases between the two germline ends. CDR3 DNA: TGTGCCAGCAGTGCCCCCGTTGGATTGGGCCGGAGTAACACTGAAGCTTTCTTT. It translates to CASSAPVGLGRSNTEAFF.

V gene TRBV12-3 or TRBV12-4 combines with J gene TRBJ1-1; D unclear. CDR3 size: 12 residues. Trimming pared 3 bases from V and 7 bases from J, leaving 9 bases between. The CDR3 sequence: CASSLGRLEAFF. The DNA for the CDR3 is TGTGCCAGCAGTTTGGGCAGGCTTGAAGCTTTCTTT.

This chain uses TRBV9 with TRBJ2-5; TRBD2 aligns across 10 bases. This CDR3 comprises 15 residues. V trimming: 4 bases; J trimming: 5 bases; junction bases outside the gene matches: 8. In germline, CDR1 is SGDLS, CDR2 YYNGEE. CDR3 residues: CASSFSGRTKETQYF. The CDR3 DNA sequence: TGTGCCAGCAGCTTTAGCGGGAGGACTAAGGAGACCCAGTACTTC.

The CDR3, as DNA: TGTGCCACCAGTGACCCCGGGACAGGGGGCGAAGAGACCCAGTACTTC. Protein: CATSDPGTGGEETQYF. The V and J genes are TRBV24-1 and TRBJ2-5, with 12 bases aligning to TRBD1. CDR1 and CDR2 (germline): KGHDR, SFDVKD. Trimming at V came to 4 bases and at J to 3 bases, leaving 5 bases not matched to a gene. The CDR3 is 16 amino acids.

This clone was seen only a few times. This chain joins TRBV24-1 and TRBJ2-7, with 11 bases fitting TRBD2. Per the germline V gene, CDR1 is KGHDR and CDR2 is SFDVKD. V shed 2 bases and J 1 base; nucleotides not matched to a gene: 12. The CDR3 has 19 amino acids. The CDR3 region is CATSDSRLRLAGRSYEQYF. CDR3 DNA sequence: TGTGCCACCAGTGATTCCCGGCTTAGACTAGCGGGGCGATCCTACGAGCAGTACTTC.

The V call is TRBV18, the J call TRBJ1-6; D gene unclear. Trimming pared 8 bases from V and 7 bases from J, leaving 15 bases between. This CDR3 is 14 amino acids long. Per the germline V gene, CDR1 is KGHSH and CDR2 is LQKENI. The CDR3 reads CASPWVIENSPLHF. The DNA for the CDR3 is TGTGCCAGCCCCTGGGTAATTGAGAATTCACCCCTCCACTTT.

The rearrangement joins TRBV30 to TRBJ2-5, with no clear D. Trimming took off 3 bases at V and 5 bases at J, with 10 bases between the two ends. There are 12 residues in the CDR3. Looked up from germline, CDR1 is GTSNPN and CDR2 is SVGIG (reference sequence). The CDR3 sequence is CAWSRPLETQYF. For the CDR3, the DNA is TGTGCCTGGAGCCGCCCGCTGGAGACCCAGTACTTC.

This clone is a singleton in its sample. The chain is built from TRBV9 and TRBJ2-2; no clear D gene. Trimming removed 0 bases from V and 5 bases from J, with 5 bases in between. Germline V lookup: CDR1 SGDLS, CDR2 YYNGEE. The CDR3 consists of 13 residues. CDR3 region: CASSVVATGELFF. DNA of the CDR3: TGTGCCAGCAGCGTAGTAGCTACCGGGGAGCTGTTTTTT. The complete variable domain, with remaining parts taken from reference TRBV9 and TRBJ2-2, reads DSGVTQTPKHLITATGQRVTLRCSPRSGDLSVYWYQQSLDQGLQFLIQYYNGEERAKGNILERFSAQQFPDLHSELNLSSLELGDSALYFCASSVVATGELFFGEGSRLTVL.

The genes are TRBV7-9 and TRBJ2-1, with 8 bases aligning to TRBD1. The CDR3 sequence is 15 residues long. The ends lost 6 bases at V and 0 bases at J; junction bases unmatched: 4. The germline gives CDR1 SEHNR, CDR2 FQNEAQ (reference sequence). CDR3 DNA sequence: TGTGCCAGCAGGGGACAGGACGGCTCCTACAATGAGCAGTTCTTC. This codes for CASRGQDGSYNEQFF.

The J gene is TRBJ2-7, the V gene TRBV10-1; D ambiguous. V was cut by 8 bases and J by 7 bases, with 18 bases left in between. The CDR3 extends over 13 amino acids. Looked up from germline, CDR1 is WNHNN and CDR2 is SYGVQD (reference sequence). CDR3 residues: CASSGSRQGEQYF. The CDR3, as DNA: TGCGCCAGCTCTGGAAGCCGACAAGGGGAGCAGTACTTC.

The V call is TRBV19, the J call TRBJ1-5; D is ambiguous. This CDR3 region has 14 residues. Germline assignment: CDR1 LNHDA and CDR2 SQIVND (reference sequence). The V and J ends lost 2 bases and 5 bases respectively, with 10 bases between them. The CDR3 reads CASSIYSLDQPQHF. As DNA, the CDR3 is TGTGCCAGTAGTATATACAGTCTAGATCAGCCCCAGCATTTT.

CDR3 DNA: TGTGCCAGCAGCTTGTCTAGCGGGGGATTCCAAGAGACCCAGTACTTC. Its translation is CASSLSSGGFQETQYF. The V gene is TRBV9, the J gene TRBJ2-5; 10 positions agree with TRBD2. V lost 4 bases to trimming and J lost 1 base; unmatched junction nucleotides: 7. Germline loops: CDR1 SGDLS, CDR2 YYNGEE. This CDR3 has 16 residues.

This clone has only a few counts. The J gene is TRBJ2-7, the V gene TRBV18; the D gene is possibly TRBD1 (6 bases). V lost 6 bases, J lost 3 bases, and 15 bases lay in between. Germline V gene sequence: CDR1 KGHSH, CDR2 LQKENI. The CDR3 consists of 14 residues. The CDR3, as DNA: TGTGCCAGCTCTACCAGCGGCAGGGGCTACGAGCAGTACTTC. Its protein product is CASSTSGRGYEQYF.